These 27 T cell receptor beta chains originate from one sample sequenced in a study of blood T cell repertoires in COVID-19. The repertoire was sequenced with immunoSEQ multiplex PCR; TCRdb's copy has only in-frame clones and lacks some. The table shows approximately 220,000 clones, with 85% to 90% occurring only once. The sequenced sample consisted of PBMCs or T cells enriched from blood (not recorded which). These receptors were collected from a man aged 30 to 39 who had been exposed to COVID-19.

The CDR3 nucleotides read TGTGCCAGCTTCGACAGGGGGAGGGCTAACTATGGCTACACCTTC. It translates to CASFDRGRANYGYTF. The rearrangement joins TRBV6-5 to TRBJ1-2; 9 bases fit TRBD1. V lost 8 bases and J lost 0; bases outside the gene matches: 7. The germline gives CDR1 MNHEY, CDR2 SVGAGI. The CDR3 runs 15 residues.

The chain recombines TRBV10-1 with TRBJ2-3, with 8 bases identical to TRBD2. The V gene's germline CDR1 is WNHNN and CDR2 SYGVQD (reference sequence). CDR3 length equals 15 residues. Germline trimming cut 3 bases from V and 2 bases from J; bases unmatched to any gene: 4. The CDR3 protein is CASSEPRGATDTQYF. The CDR3 DNA reads as TGCGCCAGCAGTGAACCGCGGGGGGCCACAGATACGCAGTATTTT.

The chain is built from TRBV30 and TRBJ1-5; the match to TRBD1 covers 8 bases. CDR3 size: 16 residues. CDR1 and CDR2 from the germline V gene are GTSNPN and SVGIG (reference sequence). V trimming: 2 bases; J trimming: 3 bases; junction bases outside the gene matches: 9. The chain's CDR3 is CAWSIAGTGNNQPQHF. CDR3 DNA: TGTGCCTGGAGTATTGCCGGGACAGGTAACAATCAGCCCCAGCATTTT.

The table lists this clone with a count of one. CDR3 DNA: TGTGCCAGTAGTATCGGGGGGCCGGGCGGGGAGCTGTTTTTT. It encodes CASSIGGPGGELFF. V usage is TRBV19 and J usage is TRBJ2-2; the D gene is possibly TRBD2 (7 bases). Germline CDR1 and CDR2: LNHDA and SQIVND (reference sequence). Trimming left V 3 bases short and J 7 bases short, with 12 bases between. The CDR3 extends over 14 amino acids.

This clone was observed a single time. The chain couples TRBV25-1 to TRBJ1-5, with a possible D match to TRBD1 (5 bases). The CDR3 has 16 amino acids. V was pared by 2 bases and J by 2 bases, with 13 bases between. Per germline, CDR1 MGHDK and CDR2 SYGVNS. The CDR3 DNA is TGTGCCAGCAGTGAACCGGGGGGGGATGGCAATCAGCCCCAGCATTTT. Protein sequence: CASSEPGGDGNQPQHF.

This clone showed up just once. V is TRBV6-2 or TRBV6-3 and J is TRBJ2-5; TRBD1 matches 9 bases. With 2 bases clipped from V and 5 bases from J, the junction kept 6 bases outside the gene matches. This CDR3 has 15 residues. Per the germline V gene, CDR1 is MNHEY and CDR2 is SVGEGT. As DNA, the CDR3 is TGTGCCAGCAGTTACAACAGGGGGCTACGGGAGACCCAGTACTTC. Translating it yields CASSYNRGLRETQYF.

The CDR3 DNA reads as TGTGCCAGTAGTTTGGCCCCGGGACACCGTAACTCTGGGGCCAACGTCCTGACTTTC. As protein: CASSLAPGHRNSGANVLTF. The chain uses TRBV19 and TRBJ2-6; TRBD1 is a possible D gene (6 bases). The CDR3 contains 19 residues. The V end lost 5 bases, the J end lost 0 bases, and 20 bases lay between the germline ends. Germline loops: CDR1 LNHDA, CDR2 SQIVND (reference sequence).

The rearrangement links TRBV5-4 to TRBJ2-3; 11 bases align to TRBD2. CDR1 and CDR2 from the germline V gene are SGHNT and YYREEE (reference sequence). There are 16 residues in the CDR3. The V gene end was trimmed by 4 bases and the J gene end by 4 bases; junction bases not matched to a gene: 8. The CDR3 region has the DNA TGTGCCAGCAGCCCCCAGCGGGGACTAGCGGCAGATACGCAGTATTTT. This gives the protein CASSPQRGLAADTQYF.

In this sample, this clone turned up once. The chain combines TRBV6-5 with TRBJ1-6, with D tentatively TRBD1 (5 bases). The CDR3 has 15 amino acids. Germline V CDR1 and CDR2: MNHEY, SVGAGI. The V and J ends lost 6 bases and 5 bases respectively, with 14 bases between them. The CDR3 bases are TGTGCCAGCAGGGATACGGTAGGGGATAATTCACCCCTCCACTTT. Translated: CASRDTVGDNSPLHF.

This CDR3 is CASSLGLAGGNEQYF. The CDR3 DNA reads TGTGCCAGCAGTTTAGGATTAGCGGGGGGTAACGAGCAGTACTTC. This sequence joins TRBV27 and TRBJ2-7, with 10 bases identical to TRBD2. The J segment lost 5 bases and the V segment lost 2 bases, leaving 6 bases of the junction unmatched. CDR1 and CDR2 from the germline V gene are MNHEY and SMNVEV (reference sequence). The CDR3 is made up of 15 amino acids.

This clone was counted once. CDR3 DNA sequence: TGCAGCGTTGAAGGGGCTCCGATTTATGGCTACACCTTC. Translation: CSVEGAPIYGYTF. V and J are TRBV29-1 and TRBJ1-2; D remains ambiguous. With 1 base removed from V and 5 bases from J, the gap between germline ends came to 11 bases. The CDR3 runs to 13 residues. Germline values: CDR1 SQVTM, CDR2 ANQGSEA.

The rearrangement joins TRBV19 to TRBJ2-7, with D perhaps matching TRBD2 (6 bases). The length of the CDR3 is 15 residues. Germline V gene sequence: CDR1 LNHDA, CDR2 SQIVND (reference sequence). Trimming took 5 bases from V and 0 from J, leaving 14 bases between them. For the CDR3, the DNA is TGTGCCAGTAGTCCTCCTGGGGGGAGCTCCTACGAGCAGTACTTC. Translated, it gives CASSPPGGSSYEQYF.

This sequence joins TRBV9 and TRBJ2-1; TRBD1 matches at 7 bases. Germline V gives CDR1 SGDLS, CDR2 YYNGEE. CDR3 length: 15 residues. V was pared by 0 bases and J by 4 bases, with 4 bases of the junction left unmatched. CDR3 nucleotides: TGTGCCAGCAGCGTAGATGACAGGGAGTACAATGAGCAGTTCTTC. It encodes CASSVDDREYNEQFF. Using reference TRBV9 and TRBJ2-1 for the parts outside the CDR3, the full variable domain is DSGVTQTPKHLITATGQRVTLRCSPRSGDLSVYWYQQSLDQGLQFLIQYYNGEERAKGNILERFSAQQFPDLHSELNLSSLELGDSALYFCASSVDDREYNEQFFGPGTRLTVL.

The V gene is TRBV3-1 (or the pseudogene TRBV3-2), the J gene TRBJ2-5; D remains unclear. This CDR3 contains 14 residues. Germline V gene sequence: CDR1 LGHDT, CDR2 YNNKEL (reference sequence). V lost 0 bases and J 5 bases, leaving 10 bases between the germline ends. The CDR3 nucleotides read TGTGCCAGCAGCCAAGATCCTAGTTCTGAGACCCAGTACTTC. Encoded protein: CASSQDPSSETQYF.

This clone appeared a single time. V is TRBV9 and J is TRBJ2-5; D is unclear. Germline CDR1 and CDR2: SGDLS and YYNGEE. The CDR3 consists of 13 residues. Trimming took 6 bases from V and 2 from J, leaving 11 bases between them. CDR3 in DNA: TGTGCCAGCAATAGAGCCGGTCAAGAGACCCAGTACTTC. This encodes CASNRAGQETQYF.

The V and J genes are TRBV7-9 and TRBJ1-1, with D unresolved. Trimming removed 5 bases from V and 7 bases from J, with 11 bases in between. CDR3 length: 12 residues. The germline CDR1 and CDR2 sequences are SEHNR and FQNEAQ (reference sequence). The CDR3 nucleotides read TGTGCCAGCAGCCTCCCCCCCCGTGAAGCTTTCTTT. As protein: CASSLPPREAFF.

V and J are TRBV6-5 and TRBJ2-3; the match to TRBD2 covers 11 bases. After removal of 3 bases from V and 4 bases from J, the junction contained 6 bases not matched to a gene. There are 16 residues in the CDR3. CDR1 is MNHEY, CDR2 SVGAGI, per germline. DNA for the CDR3: TGTGCCAGCAGTTATGAGGGACTAGCGGCCCCAGATACGCAGTATTTT. It yields the protein CASSYEGLAAPDTQYF.

For the CDR3, the DNA is TGTGCCAGCAGCCAACGCACTGCCAAGTACTTC. Its translation is CASSQRTAKYF. J is TRBJ2-5 and V is TRBV3-1 (or the pseudogene TRBV3-2), with unresolved D. The CDR3 spans 11 residues. Looked up from germline, CDR1 is LGHDT and CDR2 is YNNKEL (reference sequence). Trimming stripped 2 bases from V and 12 bases from J, with 10 bases between.

The chain joins TRBV29-1 to TRBJ2-1; 8 positions match TRBD2. Looked up from germline, CDR1 is SQVTM and CDR2 is ANQGSEA. CDR3 length: 14 residues. V shed 7 bases, J shed 6 bases, and the junction held 11 bases outside the gene matches. The CDR3 sequence is CSATSGGNGNEQFF. CDR3 bases: TGCAGCGCCACTAGCGGCGGGAATGGCAATGAGCAGTTCTTC.

The chain has TRBV2 and TRBJ1-3; 7 nucleotides match TRBD1. The V gene end was trimmed by 7 bases and the J gene end by 1 base; junction bases not matched to a gene: 4. Per germline, CDR1 SNHLY and CDR2 FYNNEI. This CDR3 region has 14 residues. The CDR3 DNA sequence: TGTGCCAGCACGCGACAGGGATCTGGAAACACCATATATTTT. Protein product: CASTRQGSGNTIYF.

This clone was picked up one time. The rearrangement links TRBV3-1 (or the pseudogene TRBV3-2) to TRBJ1-6; D call uncertain. Germline V gives CDR1 LGHDT, CDR2 YNNKEL (reference sequence). The CDR3 has 15 amino acids. V lost 3 bases to trimming and J lost 7 bases, with 13 bases between them. The CDR3 reads CASSHLSERNSPLHF. Written as DNA, the CDR3 is TGTGCCAGCAGCCACCTTTCTGAGAGGAATTCACCCCTCCACTTT.

The CDR3 DNA is TGTGCCAGCAGCCCGAGTTATAGTCTTGGTGAAAAACTGTTTTTT. Protein: CASSPSYSLGEKLFF. The V and J genes are TRBV4-2 and TRBJ1-4; D is ambiguous. This CDR3 has 15 amino acids. Germline lookup yields CDR1 LGHNA and CDR2 YNFKEQ. Trimming cost V 4 bases and J 7 bases, with 16 bases left between them.

This clone was recorded once. V gene TRBV30 combines with J gene TRBJ2-7, with 10 bases identical to TRBD1. Germline CDR1 GTSNPN, CDR2 SVGIG (reference sequence). This CDR3 is 14 amino acids long. The V gene end was trimmed by 4 bases and the J gene end by 1 base; junction bases not matched to a gene: 4. The DNA for the CDR3 is TGTGCCTGGAAACCGGGACAGGGGTCCTACGAGCAGTACTTC. Its translation: CAWKPGQGSYEQYF.

Only one count was recorded for this clone. J is TRBJ1-4 and V is TRBV18; a weak D match, TRBD1 (6 bases). The ends were cut back, 3 bases at V and 8 bases at J, with 13 bases in the middle. The CDR3 totals 14 residues. The germline V gene encodes CDR1 KGHSH and CDR2 LQKENI. CDR3 protein: CASSPKAGVEKLFF. For the CDR3, the DNA is TGTGCCAGCTCACCGAAGGCAGGGGTCGAAAAACTGTTTTTT. The whole variable domain, remainder taken from reference TRBV18 and TRBJ1-4, is NAGVMQNPRHLVRRRGQEARLRCSPMKGHSHVYWYRQLPEEGLKFMVYLQKENIIDESGMPKERFSAEFPKEGPSILRIQQVVRGDSAAYFCASSPKAGVEKLFFGSGTQLSVL.

The genes are TRBV18 and TRBJ2-1, with TRBD1 matching over 8 bases. Trimming took 3 bases from V and 7 from J; bases not matched to a gene: 8. The CDR3 is 15 amino acids. CDR1 and CDR2 from the germline V gene are KGHSH and LQKENI. The CDR3 coding sequence is TGTGCCAGCTCACCGATACAGGGGGATTGGAATGAGCAGTTCTTC. Encoded protein: CASSPIQGDWNEQFF.

Details on this clone: Other DNA sequences within the sample encode an identical CDR3. The chain combines TRBV3-1 (or the pseudogene TRBV3-2) with TRBJ1-1; unclear D gene. This CDR3 region has 17 residues. With 4 bases removed from V and 6 bases from J, the gap between germline ends came to 24 bases. Germline loops: CDR1 LGHDT, CDR2 YNNKEL (reference sequence). CDR3 DNA sequence: TGTGCCAGCAGCCCGACACGGACTTCCATGGTGGGCGCTGAAGCTTTCTTT. Protein product: CASSPTRTSMVGAEAFF.

The rearrangement joins TRBV9 to TRBJ1-1, with D perhaps TRBD1 (5 bases). The CDR3 has 15 residues. The germline gives CDR1 SGDLS, CDR2 YYNGEE. V gave up 2 bases and J gave up 3 bases, with 14 bases separating them. This chain's CDR3 is CASSVHPGWDTEAFF. The CDR3 DNA is TGTGCCAGCAGCGTGCACCCAGGGTGGGACACTGAAGCTTTCTTT.